What follows are 21 T cell receptor beta chains derived from one specimen sequenced in a study of read filtering for tumor transcriptome and immune sequencing (TCRdb year 2020). Sequencing took place on an Illumina HiSeq 4000. Starting from roughly 410 ng RNA, TCR libraries were constructed with the Immunoverse kit using molecular barcoded adaptors that cover the alpha/delta and beta/gamma chains. Using fastp at Q25 and MiXCR, TCRdb reprocessed the public reads and kept productive beta chains. A single entry per CDR3 protein holds the most common genes and DNA from its merged rows. The sample table contains about 86,000 distinct CDR3 sequences; only one count was recorded for roughly an eighth of them. 14% to 15% of the sample lies in the top ten. The sample consisted of a population of CD138-negative cells sorted from bone marrow. This sample's cell subset or site label indicates: bone marrow mononuclear cells depleted of CD138+ plasma/myeloma cells by negative magnetic selection. The receptors derive from a donor at least 40 years old with multiple myeloma.

Turning to this clonotype: It may be a read error: a sequence one base away is much more abundant. The CDR3 does not end in the conserved phenylalanine or tryptophan, so this is likely a read error. The genes are TRBV7-3 and TRBJ2-5; TRBD2 agrees at 15 bases. This CDR3 has 16 amino acids. From germline, CDR1 is SGHTA and CDR2 FQGTGA. With 4 bases clipped from V and 5 bases from J, the junction kept 5 bases outside the gene matches. The CDR3 sequence is CASSSGLAGGDETQYS. The CDR3 DNA reads as TGTGCCAGCAGCTCGGGACTAGCGGGAGGTGATGAGACCCAGTACTCC.

This clonotype occurred many times. The rearrangement uses TRBV12-3 or TRBV12-4 and TRBJ1-6, with no clear D. The CDR3 contains 14 residues. V gave up 2 bases and J gave up 9 bases, with 11 bases separating them. The CDR3: CASSLSGGSSPLHF. The CDR3 DNA follows: TGTGCCAGCAGTTTATCGGGAGGGTCTTCACCCCTCCACTTT.

At least ten counts were recorded for this clonotype. The chain uses TRBV20-1 and TRBJ1-2; 10 nucleotides agree with TRBD1. Germline V lookup: CDR1 DFQATT, CDR2 SNEGSKA (reference sequence). This CDR3 contains 15 residues. V lost 0 bases to trimming and J lost 4 bases; unmatched junction nucleotides: 5. CDR3 nucleotides: TGCAGTGCTAGAGAGATGACAGGGGGCGGCTATGGCTACACCTTC. Amino acid sequence: CSAREMTGGGYGYTF.

There are many counts of this clonotype. The genes are TRBV30 and TRBJ2-3; TRBD2 aligns across 7 bases. Germline V gene data show CDR1 as GTSNPN and CDR2 as SVGIG (reference sequence). V shed 0 bases and J 0 bases; nucleotides not matched to a gene: 3. This CDR3 contains 15 residues. In DNA, the CDR3 is TGTGCCTGGAGTGTTCCGCGGGGGAGCACAGATACGCAGTATTTT. Protein sequence: CAWSVPRGSTDTQYF.

CDR3 sequence: CASSYLRAGDTGELFF. Here the CDR3 DNA reads TGTGCCAGCAGCTACCTTCGAGCGGGAGATACCGGGGAGCTGTTTTTT. The V and J genes are TRBV5-6 and TRBJ2-2, with 8 bases fitting TRBD2. The V gene end was trimmed by 3 bases and the J gene end by 5 bases; junction bases not matched to a gene: 9. CDR3 size: 16 residues. Germline loops: CDR1 SGHDT, CDR2 YYEEEE.

The genes are TRBV18 and TRBJ1-1; D unresolved. The CDR3 loop spans 16 amino acids. Germline V gives CDR1 KGHSH, CDR2 LQKENI. V was pared by 2 bases and J by 3 bases, with 16 bases between. The CDR3 nucleotides are TGTGCCAGCTCACCAAGTGAACCGGCTTTGGACACTGAAGCTTTCTTT. Translating gives CASSPSEPALDTEAFF.

This clonotype was seen repeatedly, ten times or more. The chain links TRBV5-1 to TRBJ1-1; TRBD1 matches 8 bases. Germline V gene sequence: CDR1 SGHRS, CDR2 YFSETQ. Trimming at V came to 3 bases and at J to 4 bases, leaving 11 bases not matched to a gene. There are 16 residues in the CDR3. CDR3 sequence (DNA): TGCGCCAGCAGCTCATTTTATGCCGGGACAGGCACTGAAGCTTTCTTT. This encodes CASSSFYAGTGTEAFF.

The chain carries TRBV7-3 and TRBJ2-6; possibly TRBD1 for D (6 bases). Trimming removed 5 bases at V and 6 bases at J, with 14 bases between. CDR3 length equals 15 residues. Germline V gene sequence: CDR1 SGHTA, CDR2 FQGTGA. CDR3 sequence: CASSPGDPEANVLTF. The DNA for the CDR3 is TGTGCCAGCAGCCCAGGGGATCCTGAGGCCAACGTCCTGACTTTC.

This clonotype was seen repeatedly, ten times or more. The chain links TRBV5-1 to TRBJ2-7; D is perhaps TRBD1 (6 bases). Trimming left V 1 base short and J 2 bases short, with 16 bases between. Germline values: CDR1 SGHRS, CDR2 YFSETQ. This CDR3 has 16 amino acids. In DNA, the CDR3 is TGCGCCAGCAGCTTGAGGTCAACAGGGTTCCCCTACGAGCAGTACTTC. The encoded protein is CASSLRSTGFPYEQYF.

This clonotype was counted ten times or more. This chain connects TRBV25-1 to TRBJ1-5; no firm D call. V gave up 3 bases and J gave up 2 bases, with 14 bases separating them. Germline V gene sequence: CDR1 MGHDK, CDR2 SYGVNS. The CDR3 spans 16 residues. The CDR3 here is CASSEGRAEGNQPQHF. CDR3 nucleotides: TGTGCCAGCAGTGAGGGCCGTGCCGAGGGCAATCAGCCCCAGCATTTT.

This clonotype was picked up many times. V is TRBV29-1 and J is TRBJ2-7, with TRBD1 identical over 9 bases. The CDR3 consists of 15 residues. CDR1 SQVTM and CDR2 ANQGSEA come from the germline V gene. With V trimmed by 7 bases and J by 2 bases, 12 bases remained unmatched. This CDR3 reads CSATPGTGSPYEQYF. The CDR3, as DNA: TGCAGCGCCACTCCCGGGACAGGGAGTCCCTACGAGCAGTACTTC.

In this sample, this clonotype turned up many times. The chain employs TRBV14 and TRBJ2-3, with 8 bases matching TRBD2. Germline lookup yields CDR1 SGHDN and CDR2 FVKESK. The ends lost 0 bases at V and 2 bases at J; junction bases unmatched: 16. CDR3 length equals 20 residues. CDR3 nucleotides: TGTGCCAGCAGCCAAGATCGGAGGCTAGCGGGCCACACTCCCACAGATACGCAGTATTTT. Translated: CASSQDRRLAGHTPTDTQYF.

This clonotype has ten or more counts. The rearrangement links TRBV5-1 to TRBJ2-5; 14 nucleotides line up with TRBD2. Germline V lookup: CDR1 SGHRS, CDR2 YFSETQ. The CDR3 is 15 residues long. Losses at the gene ends were 3 bases for V and 5 bases for J; bases not matched to a gene: 3. CDR3 DNA: TGCGCCAGCAGCTCCGGGACTAGCGGGAGTGAGACCCAGTACTTC. Protein: CASSSGTSGSETQYF.

Comment on this clonotype: This may be a read error, as it is one base from a much larger clone. V usage is TRBV7-9 and J usage is TRBJ2-1; unclear D gene. In germline, CDR1 is SEHNR, CDR2 FQNEAQ (reference sequence). The CDR3 consists of 16 residues. The CDR3 sequence: CASSLSEDNLYKEQFF. In nucleotides, the CDR3 is TGTGCCAGCAGCTTATCGGAAGATAACCTCTACAAGGAGCAGTTCTTC.

This clonotype was detected ten times or more. Here the CDR3 reads CASSSRGRGYQETQYF. The CDR3 DNA is TGTGCCAGCAGTTCCCGGGGCAGGGGGTACCAAGAGACCCAGTACTTC. The V and J genes are TRBV6-5 and TRBJ2-5; 7 positions match TRBD1. V was pared by 4 bases and J by 0 bases, with 8 bases of the junction left unmatched. Germline assignment: CDR1 MNHEY and CDR2 SVGAGI. The CDR3 consists of 16 residues.

About this clonotype: A much larger clone differs by one base, so this may be a read error. The conserved phenylalanine or tryptophan is not found at the CDR3 terminus, so this likely reflects a read error. CDR3 DNA sequence: TGTGCCAGCAGCATCGGACTAGCGGGAGGCTCAGGGGAGCTGTTTCTT. It is translated as CASSIGLAGGSGELFL. The chain combines TRBV5-5 with TRBJ2-2, with 14 bases identical to TRBD2. The V gene end was trimmed by 4 bases and the J gene end by 8 bases; junction bases not matched to a gene: 7. The CDR3 runs 16 residues. The germline V gene has CDR1 SGHKS and CDR2 YYEKEE (reference sequence).

Of note for this clonotype: A much larger clone sits a single nucleotide away, making a read error possible. In DNA, the CDR3 is TGTGCCACCACCAAAGCGGGACGTACAGATACGCAGTATTTT. This sequence encodes CATTKAGRTDTQYF. The chain carries TRBV10-3 and TRBJ2-3, with 7 bases identical to TRBD2. The CDR3 is made up of 14 amino acids. Germline V gene lookup returns CDR1 ENHRY and CDR2 SYGVKD. The V gene end was trimmed by 10 bases and the J gene end by 3 bases; junction bases not matched to a gene: 10.

This clonotype occurred many times. The chain combines TRBV30 with TRBJ1-2; D call uncertain. CDR3 size: 13 residues. Trimming shortened V by 2 bases and J by 2 bases, and 9 bases separated the two germline ends. Germline values: CDR1 GTSNPN, CDR2 SVGIG (reference sequence). The CDR3 bases are TGTGCCTGGAGTTGGGTTTCGAACTATGGCTACACCTTC. As protein: CAWSWVSNYGYTF.

This clonotype has only a few counts. J is TRBJ2-2 and V is TRBV11-3, with D uncertain. The V gene lost 2 bases and the J gene lost 1 base, with 8 bases spanning the gap. The CDR3 is 15 residues long. Germline values: CDR1 SGHNT, CDR2 YENEEA. CDR3 protein: CASSLIEVNTGELFF. CDR3 sequence (DNA): TGTGCCAGCAGCTTAATCGAGGTGAACACCGGGGAGCTGTTTTTT.

This clonotype was found many times. This chain links TRBV29-1 with TRBJ2-3; 8 bases are a match to TRBD2. Germline assignment: CDR1 SQVTM and CDR2 ANQGSEA. The CDR3 runs to 15 residues. The V segment lost 8 bases and the J segment 4 bases; nucleotides outside the gene matches: 14. Here the CDR3 DNA reads TGCAGCTACTCTTTAAGCGGGAGTGTCGCAGATACGCAGTATTTT. It specifies CSYSLSGSVADTQYF.

This clonotype turned up a few times. A much larger clone differs by one base, so this may be a read error. This chain joins TRBV5-1 and TRBJ1-2; D is uncertain. Germline CDR1 is SGHRS and CDR2 is YFSETQ. The CDR3 runs to 13 residues. The CDR3, as DNA: TGCGCCAGCAGCGAGGTCTTAAACTATGACTACACCTTC. Protein product: CASSEVLNYDYTF.